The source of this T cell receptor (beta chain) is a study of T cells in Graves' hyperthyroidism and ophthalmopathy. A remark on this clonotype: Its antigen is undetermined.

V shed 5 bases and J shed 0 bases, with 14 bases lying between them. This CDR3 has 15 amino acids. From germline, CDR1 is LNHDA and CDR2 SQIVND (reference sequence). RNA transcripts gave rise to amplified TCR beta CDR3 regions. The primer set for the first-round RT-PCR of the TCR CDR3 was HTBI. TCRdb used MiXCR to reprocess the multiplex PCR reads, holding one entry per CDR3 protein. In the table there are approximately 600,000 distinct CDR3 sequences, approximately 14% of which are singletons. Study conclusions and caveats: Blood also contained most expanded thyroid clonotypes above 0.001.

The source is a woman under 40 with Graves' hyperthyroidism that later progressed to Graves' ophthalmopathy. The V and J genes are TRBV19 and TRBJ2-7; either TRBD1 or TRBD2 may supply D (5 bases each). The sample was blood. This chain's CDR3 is CASSVGTVFSYEQYF. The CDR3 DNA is TGTGCCAGTAGTGTGGGGACGGTGTTCTCCTACGAGCAGTACTTC.